This TCR beta chain was recorded in a study of OX40 agonist ivuxolimab in advanced cancers. Study-level information: Every 2 weeks, patients received ivuxolimab intravenously, dosed at 0.01 to 10 mg/kg.

Method: immunoSEQ multiplex PCR; TCRdb's copy keeps in-frame clones and lacks some. The table shows almost 70,000 clones, with roughly nine tenths occurring only once. The count of this clone is one. Its antigen remains unidentified. Study-level points and caveats: Which antigen the expanded peripheral T cells recognized is unknown. Researchers report that CD8+ T cells had, on average, more expanded clones than CD4+.

The germline V and J ends were trimmed by 7 bases and 9 bases, with 19 bases remaining between them. Germline loops: CDR1 LNHDA, CDR2 SQIVND (reference sequence). The CDR3 consists of 15 residues. This chain connects TRBV19 to TRBJ1-6; possible D gene TRBD1, 6 bases. The receptor was derived from an adult with an advanced solid tumor such as melanoma, head and neck, liver or kidney cancer. Sequencing used CD4+ or CD8+ T cells sorted from blood, obtained in a trial of the OX40 agonist ivuxolimab. For the CDR3, the DNA is TGTGCCAGTACCAACAGGGAAGTCGTGGGTTCACCCCTCCACTTT. This translates into CASTNREVVGSPLHF.